The subject of this entry is one T cell receptor (beta chain). Unique molecular identifiers were incorporated into the prepared TCRbeta library. TCRdb reprocessed the PCR reads with MiXCR, giving one entry per CDR3 protein. The data show about 500,000 distinct CDR3 sequences, 32% seen once. The data derive from a study of T-cell reconstitution after alpha-beta-depleted transplantation in children. CDR1 is DFQATT, CDR2 SNEGSKA, per germline (reference sequence). CDR3 length equals 13 residues. After removal of 5 bases from V and 3 bases from J, the junction contained 4 bases not matched to a gene. This chain connects TRBV20-1 to TRBJ1-2; 9 nucleotides match TRBD1. The clonotype was recovered from a human donor who donated a stem cell graft to a child with aplastic anemia. The source was PBMCs from the stem cell graft donor, collected from the stem cell graft. CDR3 region: CSAPRDRDYGYTF. The CDR3 nucleotides read TGCAGTGCTCCCAGGGACAGGGACTATGGCTACACCTTC.